The source of this T cell receptor (beta chain) is a study of regulatory T cells. CDR1 MNHNS and CDR2 SASEGT come from the germline V gene. V gave up 7 bases and J gave up 1 base, with 16 bases separating them. The CDR3 consists of 15 residues. A word on this clone: Its antigen is undetermined.

The primer mix had 52 TRBV and 13 TRBJ primers. Some clones are missing from TCRdb's copy, which holds only in-frame ones; the method was immunoSEQ multiplex PCR. The profile shows several thousand clones, about 84% of them singletons. Study results and limitations: Patient repertoires had restricted TRB V-J pairs and skewed V and J usage, most in Tregs. Patient CD8+ T cells trended toward lower Shannon entropy than controls.

The chain links TRBV6-1 to TRBJ1-1; D is ambiguous. What was sequenced was CD8+ T cells sorted from blood. The TCR originated in a child under 18 with CD3G deficiency. The CDR3 sequence: CASKKVGPSNTEAFF. The CDR3 DNA sequence: TGTGCCAGCAAGAAAGTCGGACCGTCGAACACTGAAGCTTTCTTT.